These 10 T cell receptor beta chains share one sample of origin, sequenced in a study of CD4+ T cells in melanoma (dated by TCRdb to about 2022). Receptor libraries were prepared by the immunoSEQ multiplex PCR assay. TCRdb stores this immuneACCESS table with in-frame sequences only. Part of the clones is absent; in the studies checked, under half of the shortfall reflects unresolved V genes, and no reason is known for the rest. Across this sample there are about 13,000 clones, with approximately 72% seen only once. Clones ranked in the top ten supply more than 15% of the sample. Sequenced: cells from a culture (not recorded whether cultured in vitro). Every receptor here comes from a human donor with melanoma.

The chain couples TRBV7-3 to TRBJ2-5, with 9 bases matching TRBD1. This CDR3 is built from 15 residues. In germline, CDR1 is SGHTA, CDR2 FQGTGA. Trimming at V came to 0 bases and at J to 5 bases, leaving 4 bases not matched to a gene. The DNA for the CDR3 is TGTGCCAGCAGCTTAACGGGACAGGGTGGGGAGACCCAGTACTTC. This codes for CASSLTGQGGETQYF. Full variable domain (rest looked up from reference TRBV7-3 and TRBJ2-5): GAGVSQTPSNKVTEKGKYVELRCDPISGHTALYWYRQSLGQGPEFLIYFQGTGAADDSGLPNDRFFAVRPEGSVSTLKIQRTERGDSAVYLCASSLTGQGGETQYFGPGTRLLVL.

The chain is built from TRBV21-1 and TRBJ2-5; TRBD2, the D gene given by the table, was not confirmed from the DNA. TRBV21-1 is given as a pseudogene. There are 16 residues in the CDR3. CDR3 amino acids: CASSKGLAETQETQYF. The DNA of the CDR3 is TGTGCCAGCAGCAAGGGACTAGCGGAGACGCAAGAGACCCAGTACTTC.

In DNA form, the CDR3 reads TGTGCCAGTAGCTACGGGAATACCTATGGCTACACCTTC. This codes for CASSYGNTYGYTF. The rearrangement links TRBV19 to TRBJ1-2; no reliable D call. This CDR3 has 13 amino acids. The germline V gene encodes CDR1 LNHDA and CDR2 SQIVND (reference sequence). Trimming left V 6 bases short and J 4 bases short, with 12 bases between.

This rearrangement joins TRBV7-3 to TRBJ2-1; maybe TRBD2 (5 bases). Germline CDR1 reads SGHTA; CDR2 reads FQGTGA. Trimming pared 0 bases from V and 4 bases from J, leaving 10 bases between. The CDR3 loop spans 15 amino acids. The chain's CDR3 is CASSLTGREYNEQFF. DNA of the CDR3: TGTGCCAGCAGCTTAACCGGACGGGAATACAATGAGCAGTTCTTC. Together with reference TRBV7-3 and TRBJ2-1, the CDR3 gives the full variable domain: GAGVSQTPSNKVTEKGKYVELRCDPISGHTALYWYRQSLGQGPEFLIYFQGTGAADDSGLPNDRFFAVRPEGSVSTLKIQRTERGDSAVYLCASSLTGREYNEQFFGPGTRLTVL.

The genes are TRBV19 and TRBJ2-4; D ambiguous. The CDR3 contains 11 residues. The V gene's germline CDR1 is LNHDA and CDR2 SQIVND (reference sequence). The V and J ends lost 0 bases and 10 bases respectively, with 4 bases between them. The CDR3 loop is CASSIDLIQYF. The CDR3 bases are TGTGCCAGTAGTATAGACTTGATTCAGTACTTC.

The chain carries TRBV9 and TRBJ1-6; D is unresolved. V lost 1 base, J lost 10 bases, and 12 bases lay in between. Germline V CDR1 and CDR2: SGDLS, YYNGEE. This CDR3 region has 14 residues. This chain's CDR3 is CASSVWGLESPLHF. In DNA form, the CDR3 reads TGTGCCAGCAGCGTATGGGGATTGGAGTCACCCCTCCACTTT.

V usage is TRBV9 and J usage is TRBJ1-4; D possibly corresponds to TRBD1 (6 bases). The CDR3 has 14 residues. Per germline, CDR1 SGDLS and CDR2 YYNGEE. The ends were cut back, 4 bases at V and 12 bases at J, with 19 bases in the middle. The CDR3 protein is CASSPLGGALQLFF. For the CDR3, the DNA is TGTGCCAGCAGCCCGCTGGGGGGGGCCCTGCAACTGTTTTTT.

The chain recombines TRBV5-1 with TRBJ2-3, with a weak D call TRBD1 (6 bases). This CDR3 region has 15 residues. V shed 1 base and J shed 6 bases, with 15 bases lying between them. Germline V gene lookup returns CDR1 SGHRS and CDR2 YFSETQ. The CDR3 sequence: CASSLLLGAPDTQYF. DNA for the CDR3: TGCGCCAGCAGCTTGTTGTTGGGGGCACCGGATACGCAGTATTTT.

This CDR3 is CATRTGTAKMMNTEAFF. For the CDR3, the DNA is TGTGCCACCCGGACCGGGACAGCCAAGATGATGAACACTGAAGCTTTCTTT. The chain couples TRBV19 to TRBJ1-1, with 7 bases lining up with TRBD1. Germline trimming cut 10 bases from V and 0 bases from J; bases unmatched to any gene: 17. This CDR3 spans 17 amino acids. Germline assignment: CDR1 LNHDA and CDR2 SQIVND (reference sequence).

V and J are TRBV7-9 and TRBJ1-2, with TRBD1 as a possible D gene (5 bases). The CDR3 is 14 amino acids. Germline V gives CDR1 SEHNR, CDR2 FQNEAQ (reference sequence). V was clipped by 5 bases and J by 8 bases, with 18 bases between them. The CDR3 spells CASSPGTEDSGYTF. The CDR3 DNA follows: TGTGCCAGCAGCCCCGGGACGGAGGATTCGGGCTACACCTTC.